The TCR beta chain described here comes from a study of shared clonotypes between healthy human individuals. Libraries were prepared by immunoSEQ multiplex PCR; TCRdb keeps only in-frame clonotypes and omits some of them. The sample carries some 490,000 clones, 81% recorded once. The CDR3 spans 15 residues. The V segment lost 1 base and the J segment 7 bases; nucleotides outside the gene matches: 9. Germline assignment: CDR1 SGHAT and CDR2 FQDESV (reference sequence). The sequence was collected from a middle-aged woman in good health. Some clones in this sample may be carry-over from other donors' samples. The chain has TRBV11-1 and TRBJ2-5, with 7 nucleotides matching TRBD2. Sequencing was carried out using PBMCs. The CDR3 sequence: CASSLGGLVGGTQYF. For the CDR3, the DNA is TGTGCCAGCAGCTTAGGCGGACTAGTTGGAGGGACCCAGTACTTC.